A single sample gave rise to the 17 T cell receptor beta chains below, sequenced in a study of blood T cell repertoires in COVID-19. TCRdb's table, derived via immunoSEQ multiplex PCR, lists solely in-frame clones and lacks some. In the table there are roughly 300,000 clones, about 90% of which are singletons. The sample taken for sequencing was peripheral blood. The receptors shown here come from a woman aged 45-65 years who had recovered from COVID-19.

The J gene is TRBJ2-5, the V gene TRBV15, with D unresolved. V shed 0 bases and J shed 3 bases, with 8 bases lying between them. The CDR3 spans 14 residues. The V gene's germline CDR1 is LNHNV and CDR2 YYDKDF (reference sequence). The CDR3, as DNA: TGTGCCACCAGCAGAGAACTGTATGAAGAGACCCAGTACTTC. Its translation is CATSRELYEETQYF.

The chain links TRBV3-1 (or the pseudogene TRBV3-2) to TRBJ1-2; 8 bases line up with TRBD1. The junction had 8 bases not matched to a gene; V was cut back by 1 base and J by 4 bases. Germline CDR1 reads LGHDT; CDR2 reads YNNKEL (reference sequence). This CDR3 region has 16 residues. The CDR3 protein is CASSQVLGDRGYGYTF. The CDR3 region has the DNA TGTGCCAGCAGCCAAGTATTGGGCGACAGGGGCTATGGCTACACCTTC.

The chain combines TRBV5-1 with TRBJ2-3; D is perhaps TRBD2 (5 bases). The CDR3 is made up of 14 amino acids. Germline CDR1 is SGHRS and CDR2 is YFSETQ. V shed 3 bases and J shed 6 bases, with 14 bases lying between them. The DNA for the CDR3 is TGCGCCAGCAGCTCAAGGACTGCCGGCGATACGCAGTATTTT. Translated: CASSSRTAGDTQYF. Looking up the rest from reference TRBV5-1 and TRBJ2-3 gives the full variable domain: KAGVTQTPRYLIKTRGQQVTLSCSPISGHRSVSWYQQTPGQGLQFLFEYFSETQRNKGNFPGRFSGRQFSNSRSEMNVSTLELGDSALYLCASSSRTAGDTQYFGPGTRLTVL.

The V gene is TRBV30, the J gene TRBJ2-1, with 8 bases fitting TRBD2. The CDR3 sequence is 14 residues long. CDR1 is GTSNPN and CDR2 is SVGIG in the germline V gene (reference sequence). With V trimmed by 8 bases and J by 9 bases, 15 bases remained unmatched. CDR3 sequence: CAVDPGLARGEQFF. The CDR3, as DNA: TGTGCCGTAGACCCCGGACTAGCTCGTGGTGAGCAGTTCTTC.

The chain couples TRBV11-3 to TRBJ2-1; 13 bases map to TRBD2. V trimming: 6 bases; J trimming: 7 bases; junction bases outside the gene matches: 9. The germline V gene has CDR1 SGHNT and CDR2 YENEEA. The CDR3 covers 16 residues. The DNA of the CDR3 is TGTGCCAGCAGTACACTAGCGGGAGGGACCGGGAATGAGCAGTTCTTC. The encoded protein is CASSTLAGGTGNEQFF.

This clone was counted only a few times. This chain connects TRBV10-3 to TRBJ1-5; D remains ambiguous. Germline V gives CDR1 ENHRY, CDR2 SYGVKD. With 3 bases removed from V and 5 bases from J, the gap between germline ends came to 8 bases. The CDR3 covers 13 residues. CDR3 loop: CAISEAQDQPQHF. CDR3 DNA: TGTGCCATCAGTGAAGCCCAGGATCAGCCCCAGCATTTT.

The chain carries TRBV4-3 and TRBJ2-7, with D possibly being TRBD1 (5 bases). The V end was cut by 0 bases, the J end by 2 bases, with 17 bases between. This CDR3 is built from 17 residues. Germline CDR1 LGHNA, CDR2 YSLEER. The chain's CDR3 is CASSQEMVQETPYEQYF. CDR3 nucleotides: TGCGCCAGCAGCCAAGAGATGGTACAGGAAACTCCCTACGAGCAGTACTTC.

The chain couples TRBV28 to TRBJ1-2; 7 nucleotides match TRBD1. V gave up 5 bases and J gave up 3 bases; unmatched junction bases: 9. The germline CDR1 and CDR2 sequences are MDHEN and SYDVKM. This CDR3 region has 15 residues. CDR3 sequence: CASSDGQDSYYGYTF. The CDR3 coding sequence is TGTGCCAGCAGTGACGGACAGGACTCATACTATGGCTACACCTTC.

This clone was seen only a few times. V gene TRBV19 combines with J gene TRBJ1-1, with D possibly being TRBD1 (5 bases). The CDR3 has 13 amino acids. Germline CDR1 LNHDA, CDR2 SQIVND (reference sequence). Trimming shortened V by 7 bases and J by 4 bases, and 13 bases separated the two germline ends. The CDR3 protein is CASMGGVFTEAFF. CDR3 coding DNA: TGTGCCAGTATGGGGGGGGTCTTCACTGAAGCTTTCTTT.

This chain connects TRBV15 to TRBJ1-1; weak D call: TRBD1 (5 bases). Germline values: CDR1 LNHNV, CDR2 YYDKDF (reference sequence). Trimming shortened V by 3 bases and J by 2 bases, and 16 bases separated the two germline ends. The CDR3 runs 16 residues. The DNA for the CDR3 is TGTGCCACCAGCAGGCGGGGAGGTGGGGGAAACACTGAAGCTTTCTTT. Its translation: CATSRRGGGGNTEAFF.

The chain employs TRBV29-1 and TRBJ1-1, with a tentative D call TRBD1 (6 bases). Between the trimmed V and J ends, which lost 7 bases and 1 base, there was a span of 10 bases. This CDR3 is 12 amino acids long. In germline, CDR1 is SQVTM, CDR2 ANQGSEA. In nucleotides, the CDR3 is TGCAGCGCCGGGACAACGAACACTGAAGCTTTCTTT. Protein: CSAGTTNTEAFF.

V usage is TRBV6-5 and J usage is TRBJ1-3, with D perhaps TRBD1 (5 bases). CDR1 and CDR2 from the germline V gene are MNHEY and SVGAGI. The ends were cut back, 8 bases at V and 0 bases at J, with 11 bases in the middle. The CDR3 is made up of 14 amino acids. The CDR3 region has the DNA TGTGCCAGCCTTGACAGAAGCTCTGGAAACACCATATATTTT. Translation gives CASLDRSSGNTIYF.

V is TRBV3-1 (or the pseudogene TRBV3-2) and J is TRBJ1-6; D is possibly TRBD1 (5 bases). V was shortened by 3 bases and J by 7 bases, with 10 bases between the two germline ends. CDR1 and CDR2 from the germline V gene are LGHDT and YNNKEL (reference sequence). This CDR3 is 14 amino acids long. The CDR3 protein is CASSQAGNNSPLHF. CDR3 in DNA: TGTGCCAGCAGCCAGGCAGGGAACAATTCACCCCTCCACTTT.

This chain joins TRBV13 and TRBJ1-2; D not certain. The CDR3 is 15 residues long. Germline lookup yields CDR1 PRHDT and CDR2 FYEKMQ (reference sequence). V lost 6 bases and J lost 0, with 14 bases in between. In DNA form, the CDR3 reads TGTGCCAGCAGAGTCGGGGAGCCCACTAACTATGGCTACACCTTC. It translates to CASRVGEPTNYGYTF. The full variable domain, rest sourced from reference TRBV13 and TRBJ1-2, is AAGVIQSPRHLIKEKRETATLKCYPIPRHDTVYWYQQGPGQDPQFLISFYEKMQSDKGSIPDRFSAQQFSDYHSELNMSSLELGDSALYFCASRVGEPTNYGYTFGSGTRLTVV.

The V gene is TRBV6-2 or TRBV6-3, the J gene TRBJ2-2; 9 bases agree with TRBD1. The CDR3 sequence is 16 residues long. V lost 2 bases, J lost 6 bases, and 7 bases stayed unmatched. Germline V lookup: CDR1 MNHEY, CDR2 SVGEGT. The CDR3, as DNA: TGTGCCAGCAGTTACCCCGGGACAGGGAGGCCCGGGGAGCTGTTTTTT. Its translation is CASSYPGTGRPGELFF.

The V and J genes are TRBV7-2 and TRBJ2-3; 12 bases are shared with TRBD2. Germline lookup yields CDR1 SGHTA and CDR2 FQGNSA. The CDR3 totals 15 residues. V was clipped by 3 bases and J by 5 bases; unmatched bases: 3. As DNA, the CDR3 is TGTGCCAGCAGCTTCCCGGGACTAGCGGGAGATACGCAGTATTTT. Its protein is CASSFPGLAGDTQYF. Filled out from reference TRBV7-2 and TRBJ2-3, the complete variable domain reads GAGVSQSPSNKVTEKGKDVELRCDPISGHTALYWYRQSLGQGLEFLIYFQGNSAPDKSGLPSDRFSAERTGGSVSTLTIQRTQQEDSAVYLCASSFPGLAGDTQYFGPGTRLTVL.

This clone turned up a few times. The rearrangement uses TRBV28 and TRBJ1-5; maybe TRBD1 (6 bases). The CDR3 covers 14 residues. From germline, CDR1 is MDHEN and CDR2 SYDVKM. This chain's CDR3 is CASEDTGTHQPQHF. The DNA for the CDR3 is TGTGCAAGCGAGGATACAGGGACGCATCAGCCCCAGCATTTT.